This T cell receptor beta chain was recovered during a study of blood T cells in healthy people across ages. Sample-barcoded 5' priming and a J-beta primer mix drove a second PCR of about 6 to 12 cycles. Unique molecular identifiers of 12 random nucleotides labeled each cDNA. TCRdb ran MiXCR on the 5' RACE reads and lists one entry per CDR3 protein. This sample has some 1 million distinct CDR3 sequences, with 45% found just once. Of note for this clonotype: The antigen is unknown.

Trimming shortened V by 0 bases and J by 3 bases, and 11 bases separated the two germline ends. The CDR3 contains 14 residues. The germline V gene encodes CDR1 DFQATT and CDR2 SNEGSKA (reference sequence). Study-wide results and limits: Unknown CMV status may confound age-related changes in expanded clones.

The sequenced sample consisted of blood. The chain couples TRBV20-1 to TRBJ1-1; D is unresolved. This clonotype was sampled from a woman in her sixties in good health. CDR3 sequence: CSARDQDGHTEAFF. CDR3 DNA: TGCAGTGCTAGAGACCAGGACGGCCACACTGAAGCTTTCTTT.